The 17 T cell receptor beta chains below all came from one sample that was sequenced in a study of cytotoxic CD8 clonotypes in ibrutinib-treated CLL. Libraries were prepared by immunoSEQ multiplex PCR; TCRdb keeps only in-frame clonotypes and omits some of them. Counted here are over 200,000 clones, roughly 73% occurring once; the ten biggest clones make up over 10%. This material consisted of PBMCs, taken after 12 months of ibrutinib treatment. All receptors derive from a human donor with chronic lymphocytic leukemia.

This clone was counted a few times. The V call is TRBV28, the J call TRBJ2-3; TRBD2 aligns across 9 bases. V lost 2 bases to trimming and J lost 2 bases; unmatched junction nucleotides: 5. Germline V gene lookup returns CDR1 MDHEN and CDR2 SYDVKM. The length of the CDR3 is 16 residues. CDR3 coding DNA: TGTGCCAGCAGTTTAGGGGCTAGCGGGGACACAGATACGCAGTATTTT. Protein product: CASSLGASGDTDTQYF. Full variable domain (rest looked up from reference TRBV28 and TRBJ2-3): DVKVTQSSRYLVKRTGEKVFLECVQDMDHENMFWYRQDPGLGLRLIYFSYDVKMKEKGDIPEGYSVSREKKERFSLILESASTNQTSMYLCASSLGASGDTDTQYFGPGTRLTVL.

This clone was detected a few times. This chain joins TRBV27 and TRBJ1-1, with 7 bases matching TRBD1. The CDR3 loop spans 15 amino acids. From germline, CDR1 is MNHEY and CDR2 SMNVEV (reference sequence). V lost 2 bases to trimming and J lost 5 bases; unmatched junction nucleotides: 8. The CDR3 here is CASSLQGGGGTEAFF. The CDR3 DNA is TGTGCCAGCAGTTTACAGGGGGGCGGTGGAACTGAAGCTTTCTTT.

The chain combines TRBV5-1 with TRBJ2-1; 7 bases agree with TRBD1. The CDR3 consists of 15 residues. The trim removed 0 bases at V and 5 bases at J, leaving 5 bases unmatched. Germline V lookup: CDR1 SGHRS, CDR2 YFSETQ. CDR3: CASSLEGQWNNEQFF. The CDR3 DNA follows: TGCGCCAGCAGCTTGGAGGGACAGTGGAACAATGAGCAGTTCTTC.

This chain links TRBV5-1 with TRBJ1-4; unclear D gene. Germline V gene sequence: CDR1 SGHRS, CDR2 YFSETQ. V lost 5 bases to trimming and J lost 7 bases, with 12 bases between them. The CDR3 is 13 residues long. The CDR3 region is CASSPLVSEKLFF. The CDR3 coding sequence is TGCGCCAGCAGTCCTTTGGTTAGTGAAAAACTGTTTTTT.

The chain employs TRBV29-1 and TRBJ2-1; a possible D gene is TRBD2 (5 bases). Germline CDR1 and CDR2: SQVTM and ANQGSEA. The CDR3 covers 12 residues. V gave up 6 bases and J gave up 5 bases, with 11 bases separating them. CDR3 sequence: CSVGEQNNEQFF. In nucleotides, the CDR3 is TGCAGCGTGGGAGAACAGAACAATGAGCAGTTCTTC.

The gene calls are TRBV5-4 and TRBJ2-1; possibly TRBD1 or TRBD2 for D (5 bases each). V was pared by 2 bases and J by 10 bases, with 16 bases between. The CDR3 loop spans 14 amino acids. Germline V CDR1 and CDR2: SGHNT, YYREEE (reference sequence). The CDR3: CASSFFPGPAEQFF. DNA of the CDR3: TGTGCCAGCAGCTTCTTTCCGGGGCCGGCGGAGCAGTTCTTC.

The chain is built from TRBV4-1 and TRBJ1-1; a possible D gene is TRBD1 (6 bases). Germline V gene sequence: CDR1 MGHRA, CDR2 YSYEKL. V was pared by 4 bases and J by 0 bases, with 15 bases between. The CDR3 is 16 amino acids. The CDR3 bases are TGCGCCAGCAGCCTCATTTCAGGGGAAGTGAACACTGAAGCTTTCTTT. Its protein product is CASSLISGEVNTEAFF.

The V gene is TRBV5-1, the J gene TRBJ1-1; D gene ambiguous. This CDR3 is 14 amino acids long. Germline CDR1 is SGHRS and CDR2 is YFSETQ. V was pared by 1 base and J by 2 bases, with 9 bases between. The CDR3 here is CASSLWQENTEAFF. The CDR3 DNA follows: TGCGCCAGCAGCTTGTGGCAGGAAAACACTGAAGCTTTCTTT.

This rearrangement joins TRBV6-5 to TRBJ1-3; 10 bases are shared with TRBD1. Losses at the gene ends were 2 bases for V and 1 base for J; bases not matched to a gene: 2. The CDR3 totals 16 residues. Germline lookup yields CDR1 MNHEY and CDR2 SVGAGI. The CDR3 reads CASSYGTGDSGNTIYF. CDR3 nucleotide sequence: TGTGCCAGCAGTTACGGGACAGGGGATTCTGGAAACACCATATATTTT.

The chain is built from TRBV7-8 and TRBJ1-5; D gene unclear. Germline V gene data show CDR1 as SGHVS and CDR2 as FQNEAQ. V shed 8 bases and J shed 1 base, with 15 bases lying between them. The CDR3 loop spans 15 amino acids. CDR3: CASSKSLGSNQPQHF. The CDR3 DNA follows: TGTGCCAGCTCCAAGAGTCTAGGGAGCAATCAGCCCCAGCATTTT.

This rearrangement joins TRBV27 to TRBJ2-7, with TRBD2 matching over 12 bases. V was clipped by 5 bases and J by 0 bases; unmatched bases: 14. Germline V gene data show CDR1 as MNHEY and CDR2 as SMNVEV (reference sequence). The CDR3 is 19 amino acids. In DNA form, the CDR3 reads TGTGCCAGCAGTCCCGGGACTAGCGGGCCCCGGGGGCCCTCCTACGAGCAGTACTTC. Its protein is CASSPGTSGPRGPSYEQYF.

This sequence joins TRBV9 and TRBJ2-7; 7 nucleotides align to TRBD1. Germline V gene sequence: CDR1 SGDLS, CDR2 YYNGEE. The CDR3 covers 15 residues. The ends lost 3 bases at V and 4 bases at J; junction bases unmatched: 10. The CDR3 sequence is CASSGRLDRKYEQYF. In nucleotides, the CDR3 is TGTGCCAGCAGCGGAAGACTGGACAGGAAATACGAGCAGTACTTC.

The chain is built from TRBV6-5 and TRBJ1-2; tentative D call: TRBD1 (5 bases). Trimming stripped 1 base from V and 2 bases from J, with 11 bases between. Germline V gene data show CDR1 as MNHEY and CDR2 as SVGAGI. CDR3 size: 15 residues. The CDR3 DNA follows: TGTGCCAGCAGTTACTTGGCAACAGGAAACTATGGCTACACCTTC. The encoded protein is CASSYLATGNYGYTF.

The chain carries TRBV4-2 and TRBJ2-2, with D perhaps given as TRBD1 or TRBD2 (6 bases each). This CDR3 spans 17 amino acids. In germline, CDR1 is LGHNA, CDR2 YNFKEQ. Trimming took 3 bases from V and 6 from J, leaving 20 bases between them. The CDR3 loop is CASSQDLTGASSGELFF. The CDR3 DNA reads TGTGCCAGCAGCCAGGATTTGACGGGGGCAAGCTCCGGGGAGCTGTTTTTT.

J is TRBJ2-7 and V is TRBV4-1, with D perhaps TRBD2 (6 bases). V lost 0 bases, J lost 3 bases, and 12 bases lay in between. The CDR3 runs to 15 residues. Germline CDR1 reads MGHRA; CDR2 reads YSYEKL. The CDR3 coding sequence is TGCGCCAGCAGCCAAGATCCCCTAGCGAGCTACGAGCAGTACTTC. Protein sequence: CASSQDPLASYEQYF.

The chain links TRBV5-6 to TRBJ1-2, with 7 bases identical to TRBD1. CDR3 length equals 15 residues. The V gene end was trimmed by 3 bases and the J gene end by 3 bases; junction bases not matched to a gene: 8. Germline-derived CDR1 and CDR2 are SGHDT and YYEEEE. CDR3 sequence: CASSYIDRDHYGYTF. The DNA of the CDR3 is TGTGCCAGCAGCTATATCGACAGGGACCACTATGGCTACACCTTC.

The chain combines TRBV4-1 with TRBJ2-1; TRBD2 agrees at 10 bases. J was trimmed by 4 bases and V by 6 bases; bases with no gene match: 6. CDR3 length: 15 amino acids. Germline V gene data show CDR1 as MGHRA and CDR2 as YSYEKL. Written as DNA, the CDR3 is TGCGCCAGCAGGGCAACTAGCGGGAAATACAATGAGCAGTTCTTC. Protein: CASRATSGKYNEQFF.